This T cell receptor (beta chain) was recovered during a study of human T cells and chemical hapten exposure. Looking at the study overall: Sensitization was performed using 2% DPC on an approximately 2 cm by approximately 2 cm upper inner arm skin site. The patch tests put 0.01% DPC on the skin of the upper back and were read 6 days later. Overall study findings and caveats: Patch test score showed a positive correlation with PT1 expanded TCR counts.

The CDR3 is made up of 12 amino acids. The V end was cut by 1 base, the J end by 4 bases, with 3 bases between. CDR1 is SNHLY and CDR2 is FYNNEI in the germline V gene. Time point specified: pre-sensitization, week 0. Noted treatment: therapeutic diphenylcyclopropenone sensitization with weekly scalp DPC. This clonotype was counted many times. Its specificity is unknown. One entry per CDR3 protein, called by TCRdb with MiXCR from the RACE reads. The profile shows more than 300,000 distinct CDR3 sequences, around 5.5% of them singletons. Sequenced here: whole blood, sampled in connection with sensitization to the hapten diphenylcyclopropenone (DPC). The chain employs TRBV2 and TRBJ2-3; D gene ambiguous. This TCR came from a woman aged 45 to 65 with alopecia areata. Some clones in this sample may be carry-over from other donors' samples. CDR3 nucleotides: TGTGCCAGCAGTGAAGTAGCAGATACGCAGTATTTT. Protein product: CASSEVADTQYF.